The entry that follows covers one TCR beta chain sequence. The entry originates in a study of blood T cell repertoires in COVID-19. Study in general: Sites in the United States, Italy and Spain provided acute and convalescent COVID-19 samples. Nucleic acid was either cDNA or gDNA, and it came from T cells, B-cell-depleted T cells, or PBMCs.

The V gene lost 2 bases and the J gene lost 3 bases, with 8 bases spanning the gap. CDR3 length equals 14 residues. Germline V gene sequence: CDR1 MDHEN, CDR2 SYDVKM. Original analysis: Reference gene primer amplification gave estimated nucleated cell counts. The data were produced by immunoSEQ multiplex PCR, yet TCRdb's version contains in-frame clones alone and is incomplete. The DNA was the basis for D and trimming; V, J and clone size are from that table. The top ten hold 0.98% of the sample, which has 200,000 to 250,000 clones, 70% to 90% seen once. The chain recombines TRBV28 with TRBJ1-5, with unresolved D. The receptor's source is a man aged 40-50 years with acute or convalescent COVID-19. Sequenced material: peripheral blood. CDR3 loop: CASSLAGSNQPQHF. Here the CDR3 DNA reads TGTGCCAGCAGTTTAGCTGGCTCCAATCAGCCCCAGCATTTT.